This TCR beta chain was identified during a study of blood T cell repertoires in COVID-19. Looking at the study overall: The samples span acute and convalescent COVID-19 from the United States, Italy and Spain. T cells, B-cell-depleted T cells, or PBMCs provided the cDNA or gDNA that served as material.

Per the study methods: By means of reference gene primer amplification, nucleated cell counts were estimated. Profiled with immunoSEQ multiplex PCR; TCRdb holds only in-frame clones, not every one. V, J and clone size are taken as reported in that table, and D and trimming were inferred from the DNA itself. Found here are about 180,000 clones, about 89% of them singletons; the top ten hold about 2.1%. The germline V gene encodes CDR1 SNHLY and CDR2 FYNNEI. The CDR3 covers 15 residues. Trimming shortened V by 3 bases and J by 3 bases, and 15 bases separated the two germline ends. The sequencing sample was made of peripheral blood. The genes are TRBV2 and TRBJ2-7; D might be TRBD2 (6 bases). The TCR originated in a man aged 18 to 29 who had recovered from COVID-19. The CDR3 nucleotides are TGTGCCAGCAGTGATGTGGCGGGACCCAGCTACGAGCAGTACTTC. Its translation is CASSDVAGPSYEQYF.